This is a list of T cell receptor beta chains from one sample in a study of cytomegalovirus exposure and HLA in healthy donors. Sequencing used immunoSEQ multiplex PCR; TCRdb keeps in-frame clones, though not all of them. This sample has over 150,000 clones; 65% to 80% occur once, and the top ten carry less than 3.5%. The specimen was PBMCs. Every receptor here comes from a man aged 18-30 years in good health and CMV-seronegative. Each CDR3 is given with its conserved first and last residue. D genes are given only for firm matches. Expanded clones are given a class, and other clones once, few, many or no size at all.

CDR3aa: CASSPNSAGSYEQYF
CDR3nt: TGTGCCAGCTCACCCAATAGCGCGGGGTCCTACGAGCAGTACTTC
v_gene: TRBV18
d_gene: NA
j_gene: TRBJ2-7
abundance: NA

CDR3aa: CASSSGQGGNQPQHF
CDR3nt: TGCGCCAGCAGCTCCGGACAGGGAGGCAATCAGCCCCAGCATTTT
v_gene: TRBV5-1
d_gene: TRBD1
j_gene: TRBJ1-5
abundance: NA

CDR3aa: CASSDRTGAVNTGELFF
CDR3nt: TGTGCCAGTAGTGACCGGACAGGGGCAGTGAACACCGGGGAGCTGTTTTTT
v_gene: TRBV19
d_gene: TRBD1
j_gene: TRBJ2-2
abundance: few

CDR3aa: CGSGLFLRGQTEAFF
CDR3nt: TGTGGCAGCGGACTTTTTCTCAGGGGGCAGACTGAAGCTTTCTTT
v_gene: TRBV21-1
d_gene: NA
j_gene: TRBJ1-1
abundance: NA

CDR3aa: CASSGTGVETQYF
CDR3nt: TGTGCCAGTAGTGGGACAGGGGTGGAGACCCAGTACTTC
v_gene: TRBV19
d_gene: TRBD1
j_gene: TRBJ2-5
abundance: NA

CDR3aa: CASSVVLGLAEAFF
CDR3nt: TGTGCCAGCAGCGTAGTATTGGGGCTCGCTGAAGCTTTCTTT
v_gene: TRBV9
d_gene: NA
j_gene: TRBJ1-1
abundance: NA

CDR3aa: CASSLTGNTGELFF
CDR3nt: TGCGCCAGCAGCTTAACAGGGAACACCGGGGAGCTGTTTTTT
v_gene: TRBV5-1
d_gene: NA
j_gene: TRBJ2-2
abundance: NA

CDR3aa: CASSLVTGYTGELFF
CDR3nt: TGTGCCAGCAGCTTGGTGACAGGTTACACCGGGGAGCTGTTTTTT
v_gene: TRBV5-4
d_gene: NA
j_gene: TRBJ2-2
abundance: NA

CDR3aa: CAIKGQGFYGYTF
CDR3nt: TGTGCCATCAAGGGACAGGGGTTCTATGGCTACACCTTC
v_gene: TRBV10-3
d_gene: TRBD1
j_gene: TRBJ1-2
abundance: few

CDR3aa: CASSFPQGGGNEQFF
CDR3nt: TGTGCCAGCAGCTTTCCCCAGGGTGGGGGGAATGAGCAGTTCTTC
v_gene: TRBV5-4
d_gene: NA
j_gene: TRBJ2-1
abundance: NA